Listed here are 16 T cell receptor beta chains from one sample, sequenced in a study of blood T cell repertoires in COVID-19. Measured with immunoSEQ multiplex PCR; TCRdb has only the in-frame clones, and not every one. The sample consists of roughly 250,000 clones, around 85% of them appearing once. The source material was peripheral blood. Receptor source: a woman aged 25 to 45 with COVID-19, enrolled during active disease.

This clone was picked up one time. The V gene is TRBV6-5, the J gene TRBJ2-3; perhaps TRBD2 as D (7 bases). The CDR3 covers 15 residues. V was pared by 6 bases and J by 2 bases, with 15 bases between. Germline V gives CDR1 MNHEY, CDR2 SVGAGI. In DNA, the CDR3 is TGTGCCAGCAGCCCGGTGGGGGGGGCCACAGATACGCAGTATTTT. It specifies CASSPVGGATDTQYF.

The genes are TRBV6-4 and TRBJ2-1; 7 bases agree with TRBD1. J was trimmed by 9 bases and V by 6 bases; bases with no gene match: 8. The CDR3 sequence is 13 residues long. Germline lookup yields CDR1 MRHNA and CDR2 SNTAGT. CDR3 residues: CASSPDRAGEQFF. The CDR3, as DNA: TGTGCCAGCAGCCCCGACAGGGCAGGTGAGCAGTTCTTC.

The chain recombines TRBV5-1 with TRBJ2-5, with 9 bases fitting TRBD1. Trimming removed 4 bases from V and 4 bases from J; junction bases left unmatched: 5. The CDR3 has 14 residues. CDR1 and CDR2 (germline): SGHRS, YFSETQ. Here the CDR3 reads CASSTRDRAETQYF. The DNA for the CDR3 is TGCGCCAGCAGCACACGGGACAGGGCAGAGACCCAGTACTTC.

The chain uses TRBV7-9 and TRBJ2-2; 10 nucleotides align to TRBD1. The V gene's germline CDR1 is SEHNR and CDR2 FQNEAQ (reference sequence). This CDR3 is 15 amino acids long. V shed 1 base and J 9 bases; nucleotides not matched to a gene: 5. The CDR3 sequence: CASSLGGTGAWELFF. Written as DNA, the CDR3 is TGTGCCAGCAGCTTAGGGGGGACAGGGGCCTGGGAGCTGTTTTTT.

The sample holds a few counts of this clone. The chain has TRBV19 and TRBJ1-1; D is uncertain. Germline V gene lookup returns CDR1 LNHDA and CDR2 SQIVND (reference sequence). The CDR3 is 14 amino acids. V lost 3 bases and J 4 bases, leaving 12 bases between the germline ends. The CDR3 here is CASSMFNSPTEAFF. CDR3 DNA: TGTGCCAGTAGTATGTTCAACAGCCCCACTGAAGCTTTCTTT.

V and J are TRBV19 and TRBJ2-7; tentatively, D is TRBD1 (5 bases). V was cut by 5 bases and J by 0 bases, with 11 bases left in between. The CDR3 has 14 residues. CDR1 and CDR2 from the germline V gene are LNHDA and SQIVND (reference sequence). This CDR3 reads CASSLTGISYEQYF. The CDR3 coding sequence is TGTGCCAGTAGTCTTACAGGAATCTCCTACGAGCAGTACTTC.

J is TRBJ2-7 and V is TRBV15; D unresolved. CDR3 length: 16 residues. Trimming left V 1 base short and J 0 bases short, with 13 bases between. Per the germline V gene, CDR1 is LNHNV and CDR2 is YYDKDF (reference sequence). CDR3 coding DNA: TGTGCCACCAGCAGAGGAGTTACCGAGAGCTCCTACGAGCAGTACTTC. It yields the protein CATSRGVTESSYEQYF.

A single count supports this clone. The chain couples TRBV14 to TRBJ1-2; a possible D gene is TRBD1 (5 bases). CDR1 SGHDN and CDR2 FVKESK come from the germline V gene. Trimming removed 5 bases at V and 3 bases at J, with 13 bases between. The CDR3 is 14 residues long. This CDR3 reads CASSSPRGDYGYTF. In DNA, the CDR3 is TGTGCCAGCAGCTCGCCCCGGGGGGACTATGGCTACACCTTC.

This sequence joins TRBV18 and TRBJ2-5; unclear D gene. The V and J ends lost 4 bases and 4 bases respectively, with 7 bases between them. Looked up from germline, CDR1 is KGHSH and CDR2 is LQKENI. The CDR3 spans 12 residues. As DNA, the CDR3 is TGTGCCAGCTCACTAATAGCAGAGACCCAGTACTTC. Residues: CASSLIAETQYF.

V is TRBV5-4 and J is TRBJ2-2, with unresolved D. The ends were cut back, 6 bases at V and 10 bases at J, with 7 bases in the middle. The CDR3 loop spans 10 amino acids. Per germline, CDR1 SGHNT and CDR2 YYREEE (reference sequence). CDR3 residues: CASTQEELFF. CDR3 DNA: TGTGCCAGCACCCAGGAGGAGCTGTTTTTT.

This chain connects TRBV19 to TRBJ1-1, with D hard to call. The CDR3 length is 13 residues. The germline CDR1 and CDR2 sequences are LNHDA and SQIVND (reference sequence). Trimming took off 3 bases at V and 5 bases at J, with 10 bases between the two ends. In DNA form, the CDR3 reads TGTGCCAGTAGTATGGGGAGTTGGACTGAAGCTTTCTTT. Its protein is CASSMGSWTEAFF.

This clone appeared a few times. The chain carries TRBV13 and TRBJ1-3, with TRBD1 matching over 10 bases. V trimming: 5 bases; J trimming: 3 bases; junction bases outside the gene matches: 10. This CDR3 spans 17 amino acids. Germline V CDR1 and CDR2: PRHDT, FYEKMQ (reference sequence). The CDR3 DNA reads as TGTGCCAGCAGCGACACCGGGACAGGGGTCTATGGAAACACCATATATTTT. The encoded protein is CASSDTGTGVYGNTIYF. The full variable domain, with the rest looked up from reference TRBV13 and TRBJ1-3, is AAGVIQSPRHLIKEKRETATLKCYPIPRHDTVYWYQQGPGQDPQFLISFYEKMQSDKGSIPDRFSAQQFSDYHSELNMSSLELGDSALYFCASSDTGTGVYGNTIYFGEGSWLTVV.

The rearrangement links TRBV10-1 to TRBJ2-1, with TRBD1 matching over 7 bases. V shed 7 bases, J shed 4 bases, and the junction held 1 base outside the gene matches. Germline V lookup: CDR1 WNHNN, CDR2 SYGVQD (reference sequence). The CDR3 is made up of 12 amino acids. The CDR3 loop reads CASMGQYNEQFF. The DNA of the CDR3 is TGCGCCAGCATGGGACAGTACAATGAGCAGTTCTTC.

The chain couples TRBV19 to TRBJ1-2; 7 bases align to TRBD1. This CDR3 has 14 residues. The germline V gene encodes CDR1 LNHDA and CDR2 SQIVND (reference sequence). The J segment lost 4 bases and the V segment lost 7 bases, leaving 9 bases of the junction unmatched. The DNA of the CDR3 is TGTGCCAGTAACTTCCTGACAGGGCCCTATGGCTACACCTTC. This encodes CASNFLTGPYGYTF. Full variable domain (rest looked up from reference TRBV19 and TRBJ1-2): DGGITQSPKYLFRKEGQNVTLSCEQNLNHDAMYWYRQDPGQGLRLIYYSQIVNDFQKGDIAEGYSVSREKKESFPLTVTSAQKNPTAFYLCASNFLTGPYGYTFGSGTRLTVV.

The chain links TRBV30 to TRBJ1-2, with TRBD1 matching over 9 bases. V was clipped by 3 bases and J by 3 bases; unmatched bases: 2. Germline V lookup: CDR1 GTSNPN, CDR2 SVGIG (reference sequence). The CDR3 sequence is 13 residues long. DNA of the CDR3: TGTGCCTGGAGGAACAGGGGGCACTATGGCTACACCTTC. Residues: CAWRNRGHYGYTF. The whole variable domain, remainder taken from reference TRBV30 and TRBJ1-2, is SQTIHQWPATLVQPVGSPLSLECTVEGTSNPNLYWYRQAAGRGLQLLFYSVGIGQISSEVPQNLSASRPQDRQFILSSKKLLLSDSGFYLCAWRNRGHYGYTFGSGTRLTVV.

The rearrangement links TRBV7-9 to TRBJ1-2; D possibly corresponds to TRBD1 (5 bases). Germline loops: CDR1 SEHNR, CDR2 FQNEAQ (reference sequence). The CDR3 loop spans 18 amino acids. V was trimmed by 4 bases and J by 1 base, leaving 22 bases between them. The CDR3 coding sequence is TGTGCCAGCAGCTCCAGCGAGGAACAGGAGAAGTTTAACTATGGCTACACCTTC. Translation gives CASSSSEEQEKFNYGYTF. The full variable domain, in which reference TRBV7-9 and TRBJ1-2 provide the parts outside the CDR3, is DTGVSQNPRHKITKRGQNVTFRCDPISEHNRLYWYRQTLGQGPEFLTYFQNEAQLEKSRLLSDRFSAERPKGSFSTLEIQRTEQGDSAMYLCASSSSEEQEKFNYGYTFGSGTRLTVV.